The entry below gives a single T cell receptor (beta chain) sequence along with its context. In the authors' methods: Using reference gene primer amplification, nucleated cell counts were estimated. Produced via immunoSEQ multiplex PCR; TCRdb's table is partial and in-frame only. D and trimming come from the DNA, and the V and J calls and clone size come from that table. This sample yields about 56,000 clones, of which less than 90% are seen a single time; around 16% belongs to the top ten. The data originate from a study of blood T cell repertoires in COVID-19. The overall study: The samples span acute and convalescent COVID-19 from the United States, Italy and Spain. From T cells, B-cell-depleted T cells, or PBMCs came the material, which was cDNA or gDNA.

Patients of the Seattle cohort, enrolled during active infection, were followed longitudinally. Germline V gene data show CDR1 as LGHDT and CDR2 as YNNKEL (reference sequence). The CDR3 has 14 residues. V was cut by 3 bases and J by 4 bases, with 10 bases left in between. The sequenced material came from peripheral blood. The source is a man between 60 and 70 years old with COVID-19, enrolled during active disease. The chain combines TRBV3-1 (or the pseudogene TRBV3-2) with TRBJ2-1, with a weak D call TRBD1 (6 bases). As DNA, the CDR3 is TGTGCCAGCAGCCACAGGGGATCGTACAATGAGCAGTTCTTC. Translated: CASSHRGSYNEQFF.